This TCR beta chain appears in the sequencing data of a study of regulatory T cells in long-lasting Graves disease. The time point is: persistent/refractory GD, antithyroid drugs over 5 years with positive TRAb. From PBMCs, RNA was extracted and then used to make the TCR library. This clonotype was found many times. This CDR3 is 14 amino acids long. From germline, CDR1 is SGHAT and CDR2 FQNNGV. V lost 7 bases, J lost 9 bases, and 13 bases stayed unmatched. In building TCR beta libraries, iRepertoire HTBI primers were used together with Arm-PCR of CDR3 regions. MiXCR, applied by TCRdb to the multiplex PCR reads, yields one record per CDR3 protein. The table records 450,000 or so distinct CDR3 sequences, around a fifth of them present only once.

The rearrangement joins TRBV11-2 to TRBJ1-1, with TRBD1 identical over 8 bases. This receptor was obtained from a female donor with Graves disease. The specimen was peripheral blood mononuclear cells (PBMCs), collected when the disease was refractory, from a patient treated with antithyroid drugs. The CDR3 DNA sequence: TGTGCCAGCATCTCTTCAGGGGGCGGTATGAAAGCTTTCTTT. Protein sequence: CASISSGGGMKAFF.